The TCR beta chain described here comes from a study of blood T cells in healthy people across ages. The length of the CDR3 is 14 residues. V was shortened by 6 bases and J by 1 base, with 12 bases between the two germline ends. Germline V gene data show CDR1 as MNHNY and CDR2 as SVGAGI (reference sequence). A J-beta primer mix and a sample-barcoded 5' primer were used in a second PCR of roughly 6 to 12 cycles. In TCRdb, the 5' RACE reads were re-called with MiXCR into one record per CDR3 protein. The profile shows 1.5 million or so distinct CDR3 sequences, 42% of them singletons. Sequenced input: blood. This rearrangement joins TRBV6-6 to TRBJ1-1; D is possibly TRBD1 (6 bases). This TCR came from a woman in her late teens or twenties in good health. The CDR3 loop is CASRYRDSNTEAFF. CDR3 DNA: TGTGCCAGCAGGTACAGGGACTCGAACACTGAAGCTTTCTTT.